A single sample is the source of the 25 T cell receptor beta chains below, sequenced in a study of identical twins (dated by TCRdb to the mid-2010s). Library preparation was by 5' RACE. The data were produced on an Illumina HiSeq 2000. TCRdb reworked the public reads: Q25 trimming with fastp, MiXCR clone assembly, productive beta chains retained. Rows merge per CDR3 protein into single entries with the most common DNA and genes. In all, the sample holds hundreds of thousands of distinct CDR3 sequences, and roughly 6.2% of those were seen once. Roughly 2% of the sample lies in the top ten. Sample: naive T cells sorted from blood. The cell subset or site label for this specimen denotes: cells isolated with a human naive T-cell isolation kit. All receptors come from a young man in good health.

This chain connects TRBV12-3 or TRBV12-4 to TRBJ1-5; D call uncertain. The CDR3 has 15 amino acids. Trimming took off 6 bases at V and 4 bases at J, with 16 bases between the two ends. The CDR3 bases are TGTGCCAGCAGCCCTCCGGCGCGGTTTAATCAGCCCCAGCATTTT. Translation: CASSPPARFNQPQHF.

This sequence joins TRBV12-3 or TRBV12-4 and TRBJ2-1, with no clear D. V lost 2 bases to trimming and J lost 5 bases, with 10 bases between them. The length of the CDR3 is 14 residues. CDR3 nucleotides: TGTGCCAGCAGTTTAAACGGGCGCAACAATGAGCAGTTCTTC. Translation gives CASSLNGRNNEQFF.

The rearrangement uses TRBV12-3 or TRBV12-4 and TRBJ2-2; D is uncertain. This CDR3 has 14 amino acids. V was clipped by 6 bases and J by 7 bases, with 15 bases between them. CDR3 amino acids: CASRSDAHIGELFF. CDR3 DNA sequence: TGTGCCAGCAGATCGGACGCGCATATCGGGGAGCTGTTTTTT.

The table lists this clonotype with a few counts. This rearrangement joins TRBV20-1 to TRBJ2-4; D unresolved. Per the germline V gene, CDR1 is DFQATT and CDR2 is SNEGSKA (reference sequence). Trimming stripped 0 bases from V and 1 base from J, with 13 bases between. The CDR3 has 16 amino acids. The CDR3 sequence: CSAREARIAAKNIQYF. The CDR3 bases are TGCAGTGCTAGAGAGGCGAGGATTGCGGCCAAAAACATTCAGTACTTC.

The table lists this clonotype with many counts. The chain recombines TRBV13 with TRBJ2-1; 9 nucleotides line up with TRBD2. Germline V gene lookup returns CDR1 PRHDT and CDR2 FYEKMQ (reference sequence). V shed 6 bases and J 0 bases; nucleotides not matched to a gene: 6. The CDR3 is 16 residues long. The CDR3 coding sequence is TGTGCCAGCAGAGGCGGTAGCGGGAGCTCCTACAATGAGCAGTTCTTC. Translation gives CASRGGSGSSYNEQFF. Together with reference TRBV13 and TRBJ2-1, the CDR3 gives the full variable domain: AAGVIQSPRHLIKEKRETATLKCYPIPRHDTVYWYQQGPGQDPQFLISFYEKMQSDKGSIPDRFSAQQFSDYHSELNMSSLELGDSALYFCASRGGSGSSYNEQFFGPGTRLTVL.

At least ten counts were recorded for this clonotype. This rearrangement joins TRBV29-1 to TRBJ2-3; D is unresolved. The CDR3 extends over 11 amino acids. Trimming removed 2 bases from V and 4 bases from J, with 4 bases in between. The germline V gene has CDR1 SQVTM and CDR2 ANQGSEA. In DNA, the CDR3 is TGCAGCGTTGAATGGGCAGATACGCAGTATTTT. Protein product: CSVEWADTQYF.

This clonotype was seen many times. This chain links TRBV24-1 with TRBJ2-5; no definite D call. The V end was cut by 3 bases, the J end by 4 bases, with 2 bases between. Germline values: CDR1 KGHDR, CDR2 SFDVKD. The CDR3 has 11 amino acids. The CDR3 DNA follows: TGTGCCACCAGTGATGCAGAGACCCAGTACTTC. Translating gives CATSDAETQYF.

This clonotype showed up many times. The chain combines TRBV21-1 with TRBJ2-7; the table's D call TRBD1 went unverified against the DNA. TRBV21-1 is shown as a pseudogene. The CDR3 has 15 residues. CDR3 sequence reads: CASSKVTGLPYEQYF. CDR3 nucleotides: TGTGCCAGCAGCAAAGTAACAGGGCTTCCCTACGAGCAGTACTTC.

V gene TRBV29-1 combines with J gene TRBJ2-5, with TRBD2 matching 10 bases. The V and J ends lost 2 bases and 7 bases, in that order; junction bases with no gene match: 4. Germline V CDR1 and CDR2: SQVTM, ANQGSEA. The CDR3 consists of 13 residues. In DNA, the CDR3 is TGCAGCGTTGAAACTAGCGGGGTGACGACCCAGTACTTC. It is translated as CSVETSGVTTQYF.

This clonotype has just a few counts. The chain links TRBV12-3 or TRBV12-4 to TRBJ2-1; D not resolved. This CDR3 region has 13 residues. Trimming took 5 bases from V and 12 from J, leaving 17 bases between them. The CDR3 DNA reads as TGTGCCAGCAGTCCCCCCGTGGGGATAGGGCAGTTCTTC. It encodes CASSPPVGIGQFF.

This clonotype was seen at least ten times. This chain's CDR3 is CASGGPNKGEQFF. DNA for the CDR3: TGTGCCAGCGGAGGGCCGAATAAGGGTGAGCAGTTCTTC. The rearrangement joins TRBV28 to TRBJ2-1; TRBD2 is a possible D gene (6 bases). V gave up 8 bases and J gave up 9 bases, with 17 bases separating them. CDR3 length equals 13 residues. The germline gives CDR1 MDHEN, CDR2 SYDVKM.

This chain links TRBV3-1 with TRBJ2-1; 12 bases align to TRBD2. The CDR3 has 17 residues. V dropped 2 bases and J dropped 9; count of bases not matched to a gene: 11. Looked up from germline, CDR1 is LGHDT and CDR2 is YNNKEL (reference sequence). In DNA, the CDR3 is TGTGCCAGCAGCCAACGGGCCGGGACTAGCGGGTTTGGTGAGCAGTTCTTC. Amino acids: CASSQRAGTSGFGEQFF.

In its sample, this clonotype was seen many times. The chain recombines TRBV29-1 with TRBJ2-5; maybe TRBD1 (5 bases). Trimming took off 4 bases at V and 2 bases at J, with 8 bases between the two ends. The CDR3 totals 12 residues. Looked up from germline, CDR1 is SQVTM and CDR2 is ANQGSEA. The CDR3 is CSVAQGQETQYF. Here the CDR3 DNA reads TGCAGCGTTGCCCAGGGACAAGAGACCCAGTACTTC.

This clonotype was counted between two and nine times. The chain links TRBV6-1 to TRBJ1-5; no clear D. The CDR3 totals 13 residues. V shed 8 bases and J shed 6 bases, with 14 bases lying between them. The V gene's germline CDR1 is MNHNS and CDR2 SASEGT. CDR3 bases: TGTGCCAGCGGGTGGGGTTACTCTCAGCCCCAGCATTTT. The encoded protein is CASGWGYSQPQHF.

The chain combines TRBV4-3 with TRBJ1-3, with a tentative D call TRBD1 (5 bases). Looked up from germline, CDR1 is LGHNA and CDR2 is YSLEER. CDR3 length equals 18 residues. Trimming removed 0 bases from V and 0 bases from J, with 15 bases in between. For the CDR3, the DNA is TGCGCCAGCAGCCAAGAATGGGGGAGAGGGTCCTCTGGAAACACCATATATTTT. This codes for CASSQEWGRGSSGNTIYF.

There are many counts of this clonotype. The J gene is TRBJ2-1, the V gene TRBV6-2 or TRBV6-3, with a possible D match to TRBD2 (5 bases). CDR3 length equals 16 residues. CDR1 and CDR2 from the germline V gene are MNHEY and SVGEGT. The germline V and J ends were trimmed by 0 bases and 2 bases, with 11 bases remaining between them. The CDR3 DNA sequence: TGTGCCAGCAGTTACTCTTTACTAGTTCCCTACAATGAGCAGTTCTTC. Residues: CASSYSLLVPYNEQFF.

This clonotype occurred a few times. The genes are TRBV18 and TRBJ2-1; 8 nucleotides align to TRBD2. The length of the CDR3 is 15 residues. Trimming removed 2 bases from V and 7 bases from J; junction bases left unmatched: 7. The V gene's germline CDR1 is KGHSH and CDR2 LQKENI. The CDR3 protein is CASSPGSGSRNEQFF. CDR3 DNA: TGTGCCAGCTCACCAGGGAGCGGGAGTAGGAATGAGCAGTTCTTC.

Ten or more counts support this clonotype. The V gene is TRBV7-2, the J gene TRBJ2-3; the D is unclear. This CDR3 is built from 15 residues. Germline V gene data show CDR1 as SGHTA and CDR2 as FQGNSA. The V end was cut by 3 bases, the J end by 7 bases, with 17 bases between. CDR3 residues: CASSLGQEWGNTQYF. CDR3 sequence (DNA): TGTGCCAGCAGCTTGGGTCAGGAGTGGGGAAATACGCAGTATTTT. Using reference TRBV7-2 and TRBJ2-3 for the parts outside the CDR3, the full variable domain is GAGVSQSPSNKVTEKGKDVELRCDPISGHTALYWYRQSLGQGLEFLIYFQGNSAPDKSGLPSDRFSAERTGGSVSTLTIQRTQQEDSAVYLCASSLGQEWGNTQYFGPGTRLTVL.

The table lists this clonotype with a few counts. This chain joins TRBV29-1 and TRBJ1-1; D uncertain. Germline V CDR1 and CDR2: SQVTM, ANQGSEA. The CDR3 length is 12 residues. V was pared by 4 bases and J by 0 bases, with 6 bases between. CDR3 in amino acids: CSVVSVNTEAFF. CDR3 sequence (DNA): TGCAGCGTTGTCTCGGTGAACACTGAAGCTTTCTTT.

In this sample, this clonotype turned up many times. Written as DNA, the CDR3 is TGTGCCAGCAGTACCCCCGGGACTATATTCGAGGAACGGGAGCAGTTCTTC. Its protein is CASSTPGTIFEEREQFF. This sequence joins TRBV7-2 and TRBJ2-1; 7 bases match TRBD2. The CDR3 is 17 residues long. Trimming removed 6 bases from V and 10 bases from J; junction bases left unmatched: 21. Germline V gene data show CDR1 as SGHTA and CDR2 as FQGNSA.

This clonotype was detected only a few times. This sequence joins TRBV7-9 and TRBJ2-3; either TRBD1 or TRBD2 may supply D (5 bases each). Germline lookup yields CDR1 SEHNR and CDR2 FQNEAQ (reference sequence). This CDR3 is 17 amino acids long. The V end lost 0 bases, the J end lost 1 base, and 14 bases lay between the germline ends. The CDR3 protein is CASSLAREGTGTDTQYF. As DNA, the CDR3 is TGTGCCAGCAGCTTAGCGCGTGAGGGGACGGGCACAGATACGCAGTATTTT.

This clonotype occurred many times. CDR3 nucleotides: TGTGCCAGCAGTTCCGGGACTAGCGGGAGCAGTGAGCAGTTCTTC. This sequence encodes CASSSGTSGSSEQFF. V usage is TRBV12-3 or TRBV12-4 and J usage is TRBJ2-1, with 14 positions matching TRBD2. The CDR3 is 15 amino acids. Trimming at V came to 4 bases and at J to 9 bases, leaving 5 bases not matched to a gene.

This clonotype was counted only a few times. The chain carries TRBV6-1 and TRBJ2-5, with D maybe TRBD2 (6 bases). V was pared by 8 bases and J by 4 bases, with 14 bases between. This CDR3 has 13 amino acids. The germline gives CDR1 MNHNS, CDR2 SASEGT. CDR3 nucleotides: TGTGCCAGCGGATTCAAGGGAGGAGAGACCCAGTACTTC. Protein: CASGFKGGETQYF.

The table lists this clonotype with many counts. The CDR3 DNA follows: TGCAGCGTTAGCGGGCGCAGCACAGATACGCAGTATTTT. Its protein product is CSVSGRSTDTQYF. This chain uses TRBV29-1 with TRBJ2-3; D is possibly TRBD2 (6 bases). V lost 5 bases and J lost 0, with 9 bases in between. Germline-derived CDR1 and CDR2 are SQVTM and ANQGSEA. The CDR3 covers 13 residues.

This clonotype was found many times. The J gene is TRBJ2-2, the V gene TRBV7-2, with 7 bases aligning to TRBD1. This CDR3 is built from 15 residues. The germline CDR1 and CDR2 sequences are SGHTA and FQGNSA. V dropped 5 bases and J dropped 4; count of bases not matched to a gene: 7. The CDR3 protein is CASSRDRAATGELFF. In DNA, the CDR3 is TGTGCCAGCAGCCGTGACAGGGCGGCCACCGGGGAGCTGTTTTTT.